This T cell receptor beta chain was recorded in a study of OX40 agonist ivuxolimab in advanced cancers. For the study at large: Eligibility rules accepted prior anti-PD-1, anti-PD-L1 or anti-CTLA-4 therapy, and roughly 42% had some.

This table comes from immunoSEQ multiplex PCR, and its TCRdb copy is limited to in-frame clones, with some not included. The sample includes tens of thousands of clones, about 88% seen only once; the top ten take less than 3.5%. Comment on this clone: Its target is not known.

CDR1 MNHEY and CDR2 SMNVEV come from the germline V gene (reference sequence). This CDR3 is 12 amino acids long. V was cut by 6 bases and J by 8 bases, with 12 bases left in between. Regarding the study as a whole: The study did not work out the antigen specificity of the expanded peripheral T cells.

Sequences were derived from CD4+ or CD8+ T cells sorted from blood, sampled in a trial of the OX40 agonist ivuxolimab. This sequence originates from an adult with an advanced solid tumor such as melanoma, head and neck, liver or kidney cancer. This chain links TRBV27 with TRBJ2-3, with D uncertain. DNA for the CDR3: TGTGCCAGCAGCCCCGCCTACAGTACGCAGTATTTT. Encoded protein: CASSPAYSTQYF.